Listed below are T cell receptor beta chains from one sample, sequenced in a study of CD8 T cells in ankylosing spondylitis. Using its own MiXCR run on the 5' RACE reads, TCRdb lists one record per CDR3 protein. The table has 350,000 to 550,000 distinct CDR3 sequences, more than 25% seen once. The sample consisted of blood, either unsorted or a sorted T cell fraction (not recorded which). The receptor source for this set is a male donor with ankylosing spondylitis. Both conserved end residues are part of each CDR3. Each record gives: J gene, V gene, D gene, clone size, CDR3 protein, CDR3 DNA. The D gene is left open where the match is weak. Clone size is given for some rows only: seen once, a few or many times, or a class if the clone is expanded.

J: TRBJ2-5; V: TRBV3-1; D: NA; size: few; CDR3: CASSHRGEETQYF; DNA: TGTGCCAGCAGCCACAGGGGAGAGGAGACCCAGTACTTC
J: TRBJ2-7; V: TRBV20-1; D: NA; size: few; CDR3: CSAPRDDEQYF; DNA: TGCAGTGCCCCAAGGGATGACGAGCAGTACTTC
J: TRBJ1-5; V: TRBV20-1; D: NA; size: few; CDR3: CSARALVANQPQHF; DNA: TGCAGTGCTAGAGCCCTCGTCGCCAATCAGCCCCAGCATTTT
J: TRBJ2-3; V: TRBV5-1; D: NA; size: few; CDR3: CASSLRHYTDTQYF; DNA: TGCGCCAGCAGCTTAAGACACTACACAGATACGCAGTATTTT
J: TRBJ2-5; V: TRBV20-1; D: NA; size: NA; CDR3: CSAQETGIETQYF; DNA: TGCAGTGCCCAGGAGACCGGCATAGAGACCCAGTACTTC
J: TRBJ2-2; V: TRBV30; D: TRBD2; size: NA; CDR3: CAWRGGDTGELFF; DNA: TGTGCCTGGAGGGGGGGGGACACCGGGGAGCTGTTTTTT
J: TRBJ1-2; V: TRBV20-1; D: TRBD1; size: few; CDR3: CSAGTGVAQFYGYTF; DNA: TGCAGTGCTGGCACAGGGGTTGCCCAATTCTATGGCTACACCTTC
J: TRBJ2-5; V: TRBV5-1; D: TRBD2; size: few; CDR3: CASSSRRAGDGETQYF; DNA: TGCGCCAGCAGCTCCAGGCGAGCGGGAGACGGAGAGACCCAGTACTTC
J: TRBJ2-1; V: TRBV5-1; D: NA; size: few; CDR3: CASNTGLSSYNEQFF; DNA: TGCGCCAGCAATACTGGCCTTAGCTCCTACAATGAGCAGTTCTTC
J: TRBJ1-1; V: TRBV5-1; D: TRBD1; size: NA; CDR3: CASSASTGGTEAFF; DNA: TGCGCCAGCAGCGCTTCGACAGGGGGCACTGAAGCTTTCTTT
J: TRBJ1-6; V: TRBV27; D: TRBD1; size: few; CDR3: CASSSTGVTYNSPLHF; DNA: TGTGCCAGCAGTTCGACAGGGGTTACCTATAATTCACCCCTCCACTTT
J: TRBJ1-5; V: TRBV3-1; D: NA; size: NA; CDR3: CASSRGQLSNQPQHF; DNA: TGTGCCAGCAGCCGGGGACAACTTAGCAATCAGCCCCAGCATTTT
J: TRBJ1-5; V: TRBV6-5; D: TRBD1; size: few; CDR3: CASSYGPDRRGQPQHF; DNA: TGTGCCAGCAGTTACGGACCGGACAGGAGGGGTCAGCCCCAGCATTTT
J: TRBJ2-1; V: TRBV5-1; D: NA; size: NA; CDR3: CASSPEVGNPSNNEQFF; DNA: TGCGCCAGCAGCCCAGAGGTGGGTAACCCGTCTAACAATGAGCAGTTCTTC
J: TRBJ2-7; V: TRBV20-1; D: NA; size: NA; CDR3: CSARDRRLGDYEQYF; DNA: TGCAGTGCTAGAGATCGCAGACTAGGTGACTACGAGCAGTACTTC
J: TRBJ1-2; V: TRBV3-1; D: NA; size: NA; CDR3: CASSQGRHYGYTF; DNA: TGTGCCAGCAGCCAAGGACGGCACTATGGCTACACCTTC
J: TRBJ2-1; V: TRBV5-1; D: TRBD1; size: NA; CDR3: CASSLSGGKNEQFF; DNA: TGCGCCAGCAGTCTGTCAGGGGGCAAAAATGAGCAGTTCTTC
J: TRBJ1-2; V: TRBV3-1; D: NA; size: NA; CDR3: CASSPSGRTIGYTF; DNA: TGTGCCAGCAGCCCTTCGGGACGGACTATTGGCTACACCTTC
J: TRBJ2-3; V: TRBV7-2; D: TRBD2; size: NA; CDR3: CASSPTGTSRTQYF; DNA: TGTGCCAGCAGCCCTACCGGGACTAGCCGAACGCAGTATTTT
J: TRBJ1-6; V: TRBV20-1; D: NA; size: few; CDR3: CSASIEGSDSPLHF; DNA: TGCAGTGCTAGCATAGAGGGGAGCGATTCACCCCTCCACTTT
J: TRBJ1-2; V: TRBV5-1; D: NA; size: few; CDR3: CASSQDQGTANYGYTF; DNA: TGCGCCAGCAGCCAGGACCAGGGAACAGCTAACTATGGCTACACCTTC
J: TRBJ2-1; V: TRBV5-1; D: NA; size: NA; CDR3: CASSLRPSQGYNEQFF; DNA: TGCGCCAGCAGCTTGAGGCCATCCCAGGGCTACAATGAGCAGTTCTTC
J: TRBJ2-1; V: TRBV7-9; D: NA; size: few; CDR3: CASSPAGGQGINEQFF; DNA: TGTGCCAGCAGCCCCGCGGGGGGACAGGGTATCAATGAGCAGTTCTTC
J: TRBJ2-3; V: TRBV11-3; D: TRBD2; size: few; CDR3: CASSLKAGNRDTQYF; DNA: TGTGCCAGCAGCTTAAAAGCGGGGAATCGAGATACGCAGTATTTT
J: TRBJ1-6; V: TRBV20-1; D: TRBD1; size: few; CDR3: CSARPGTDNSPLHF; DNA: TGCAGTGCTAGACCCGGGACAGATAATTCACCCCTCCACTTT
J: TRBJ2-5; V: TRBV7-6; D: NA; size: many; CDR3: CASSFSGEETQYF; DNA: TGTGCCAGCAGCTTTTCCGGGGAAGAGACCCAGTACTTC
J: TRBJ2-1; V: TRBV5-5; D: TRBD2; size: many; CDR3: CASSSLAASRGEQFF; DNA: TGTGCCAGCAGCTCACTAGCGGCGAGTCGAGGGGAGCAGTTCTTC
J: TRBJ2-5; V: TRBV3-1; D: NA; size: few; CDR3: CASRPRSYQETQYF; DNA: TGTGCCAGCAGACCCCGATCGTACCAAGAGACCCAGTACTTC
J: TRBJ1-1; V: TRBV10-3; D: NA; size: NA; CDR3: CAISESSGLGTEAFF; DNA: TGTGCCATCAGTGAGTCGTCGGGATTAGGCACTGAAGCTTTCTTT
J: TRBJ2-3; V: TRBV11-3; D: TRBD2; size: NA; CDR3: CASKGEGDTQYF; DNA: TGTGCCAGCAAAGGGGAGGGCGATACGCAGTATTTT
J: TRBJ2-2; V: TRBV20-1; D: NA; size: NA; CDR3: CSASGRPGSCFF; DNA: NA
J: TRBJ1-6; V: TRBV29-1; D: NA; size: NA; CDR3: CSVEEGDINSPLHF; DNA: TGCAGCGTTGAAGAAGGGGATATTAATTCACCCCTCCACTTT
J: TRBJ1-2; V: TRBV29-1; D: NA; size: NA; CDR3: CSVEQGNYGYTF; DNA: TGCAGCGTTGAACAGGGTAACTATGGCTACACCTTC
J: TRBJ2-5; V: TRBV2; D: TRBD1; size: many; CDR3: CASIQQGQWETQYF; DNA: TGTGCCAGCATACAGCAGGGACAGTGGGAGACCCAGTACTTC
J: TRBJ2-1; V: TRBV5-6; D: NA; size: few; CDR3: CASSLSAWKEFDEQFF; DNA: TGTGCCAGCAGCTTGAGTGCATGGAAGGAATTCGATGAGCAGTTCTTC